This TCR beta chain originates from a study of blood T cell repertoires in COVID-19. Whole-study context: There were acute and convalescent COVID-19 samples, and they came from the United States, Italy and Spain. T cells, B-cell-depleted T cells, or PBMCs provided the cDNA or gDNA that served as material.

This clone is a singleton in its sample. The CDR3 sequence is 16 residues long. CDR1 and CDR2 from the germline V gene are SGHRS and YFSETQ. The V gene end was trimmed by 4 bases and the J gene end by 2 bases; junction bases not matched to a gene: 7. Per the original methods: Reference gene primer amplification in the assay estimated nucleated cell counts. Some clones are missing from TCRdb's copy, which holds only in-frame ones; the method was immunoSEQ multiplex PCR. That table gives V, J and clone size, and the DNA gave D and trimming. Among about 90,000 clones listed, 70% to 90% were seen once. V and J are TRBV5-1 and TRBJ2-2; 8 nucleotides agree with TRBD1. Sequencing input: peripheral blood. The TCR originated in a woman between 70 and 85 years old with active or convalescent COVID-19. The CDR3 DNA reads TGCGCCAGCAGCCCCCGGACAGGGACAAACACCGGGGAGCTGTTTTTT. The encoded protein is CASSPRTGTNTGELFF. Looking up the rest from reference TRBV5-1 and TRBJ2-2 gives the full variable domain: KAGVTQTPRYLIKTRGQQVTLSCSPISGHRSVSWYQQTPGQGLQFLFEYFSETQRNKGNFPGRFSGRQFSNSRSEMNVSTLELGDSALYLCASSPRTGTNTGELFFGEGSRLTVL.